The next 19 T cell receptor beta chains were all read from a single sample in a study of shared clonotypes between healthy human individuals. Naivety among CD8 cells was defined by CD45RO negativity and positive CCR7 selection, thereby excluding terminally differentiated effector memory CD45RA+ cells. Generated by immunoSEQ multiplex PCR, the TCRdb table keeps only in-frame clones and is missing some. The sample consists of around 2,000,000 clones, about 95% of them appearing once. Sequenced: naive CD8+ T cells sorted from blood. All receptors come from a man in his late teens or twenties in good health.

This chain joins TRBV30 and TRBJ2-1; 11 bases match TRBD2. The V segment lost 3 bases and the J segment 7 bases; nucleotides outside the gene matches: 20. Germline CDR1 and CDR2: GTSNPN and SVGIG (reference sequence). The CDR3 consists of 19 residues. The CDR3: CAWRIQGALGLADYNEQFF. The CDR3 region has the DNA TGTGCCTGGAGGATACAGGGGGCATTGGGACTAGCGGACTATAATGAGCAGTTCTTC.

The V call is TRBV5-6, the J call TRBJ2-7; 9 bases map to TRBD1. After removal of 5 bases from V and 5 bases from J, the junction contained 8 bases not matched to a gene. CDR3 length: 14 amino acids. The germline CDR1 and CDR2 sequences are SGHDT and YYEEEE. The CDR3 bases are TGTGCCAGCAGTCCGGGGACAGGGTACCACGAGCAGTACTTC. Its translation: CASSPGTGYHEQYF.

The sample holds one count of this clone. The rearrangement links TRBV5-4 to TRBJ2-2, with D maybe TRBD1 (6 bases). This CDR3 is 17 amino acids long. V lost 3 bases and J lost 4, with 19 bases in between. From germline, CDR1 is SGHNT and CDR2 YYREEE (reference sequence). The CDR3 region is CASSSPDSRTLTGELFF. CDR3 coding DNA: TGTGCCAGCAGCTCCCCGGACAGCCGCACTCTCACCGGGGAGCTGTTTTTT.

The chain is built from TRBV27 and TRBJ2-1; 8 nucleotides match TRBD2. The V segment lost 4 bases and the J segment 6 bases; nucleotides outside the gene matches: 11. Germline lookup yields CDR1 MNHEY and CDR2 SMNVEV (reference sequence). The length of the CDR3 is 16 residues. CDR3: CASSYSAGEAFNEQFF. CDR3 bases: TGTGCCAGCAGTTATTCAGCGGGAGAAGCTTTCAATGAGCAGTTCTTC.

The chain couples TRBV30 to TRBJ1-4; 8 bases line up with TRBD1. The V gene's germline CDR1 is GTSNPN and CDR2 SVGIG (reference sequence). This CDR3 contains 14 residues. J lost 6 bases, V lost 5 bases, and 8 bases had no gene match. CDR3 sequence reads: CAWALGQGDEKLFF. CDR3 DNA sequence: TGTGCCTGGGCCCTAGGACAGGGAGATGAAAAACTGTTTTTT.

The chain joins TRBV27 to TRBJ1-2, with a possible D match to TRBD1 (5 bases). Germline values: CDR1 MNHEY, CDR2 SMNVEV (reference sequence). This CDR3 region has 15 residues. V lost 6 bases and J 4 bases, leaving 18 bases between the germline ends. CDR3 region: CASRKGGTAVYGYTF. The CDR3 region has the DNA TGTGCCAGCAGAAAAGGAGGGACCGCGGTCTATGGCTACACCTTC.

This clone appeared a few times. This CDR3 reads CASRAGAATNEKLFF. The CDR3, as DNA: TGTGCCAGCAGGGCCGGGGCAGCAACTAATGAAAAACTGTTTTTT. The V and J genes are TRBV27 and TRBJ1-4; TRBD1 might be the D (5 bases). The CDR3 totals 15 residues. CDR1 and CDR2 from the germline V gene are MNHEY and SMNVEV (reference sequence). Trimming removed 6 bases at V and 0 bases at J, with 11 bases between.

The rearrangement links TRBV7-9 to TRBJ2-3, with TRBD1 matching 9 bases. The CDR3 totals 15 residues. V gave up 5 bases and J gave up 6 bases; unmatched junction bases: 9. Germline V lookup: CDR1 SEHNR, CDR2 FQNEAQ (reference sequence). The CDR3 sequence is CASSPRTGAVDTQYF. The CDR3 region has the DNA TGTGCCAGCAGCCCTCGGACAGGGGCCGTGGATACGCAGTATTTT.

The chain joins TRBV30 to TRBJ2-1, with 7 bases aligning to TRBD2. Looked up from germline, CDR1 is GTSNPN and CDR2 is SVGIG (reference sequence). V was clipped by 1 base and J by 9 bases; unmatched bases: 9. The CDR3 is made up of 14 amino acids. The CDR3 DNA reads as TGTGCCTGGAGTGAAGGACTAGGGGCCGGTGAGCAGTTCTTC. Its translation is CAWSEGLGAGEQFF.

This sequence joins TRBV28 and TRBJ1-6; D remains unclear. Trimming pared 3 bases from V and 4 bases from J, leaving 4 bases between. The germline V gene has CDR1 MDHEN and CDR2 SYDVKM. There are 13 residues in the CDR3. The CDR3 coding sequence is TGTGCCAGCAGTTTTGGTTATAATTCACCCCTCCACTTT. It translates to CASSFGYNSPLHF.

The chain has TRBV5-6 and TRBJ1-2; no definite D call. Between the trimmed V and J ends, which lost 0 bases and 3 bases, there was a span of 12 bases. The V gene's germline CDR1 is SGHDT and CDR2 YYEEEE. The CDR3 is made up of 15 amino acids. This chain's CDR3 is CASSLAQVLDYGYTF. In nucleotides, the CDR3 is TGTGCCAGCAGCTTGGCTCAGGTTCTTGACTATGGCTACACCTTC.

This chain links TRBV29-1 with TRBJ2-2; D gene unclear. Germline-derived CDR1 and CDR2 are SQVTM and ANQGSEA. This CDR3 has 11 amino acids. Trimming removed 4 bases from V and 6 bases from J, with 6 bases in between. The CDR3 bases are TGCAGCGTTGCCCTCTCCGGGGAGCTGTTTTTT. Translated, it gives CSVALSGELFF.

The chain links TRBV7-8 to TRBJ1-2; 9 nucleotides align to TRBD1. Trimming removed 7 bases from V and 6 bases from J; junction bases left unmatched: 18. Germline CDR1 SGHVS, CDR2 FQNEAQ. This CDR3 region has 17 residues. The CDR3 DNA reads TGTGCCAGCACCAAACTTGGGGACAGGGACCCAAGGCATGGCTACACCTTC. Its protein product is CASTKLGDRDPRHGYTF.

This rearrangement joins TRBV4-1 to TRBJ1-1, with 8 bases matching TRBD1. V lost 3 bases, J lost 3 bases, and 6 bases stayed unmatched. The CDR3 has 15 amino acids. CDR1 and CDR2 (germline): MGHRA, YSYEKL. CDR3 in amino acids: CASSQLLTGDTEAFF. The DNA of the CDR3 is TGCGCCAGCAGCCAGCTCCTGACAGGGGACACTGAAGCTTTCTTT.

The chain combines TRBV27 with TRBJ1-2; 8 bases agree with TRBD1. The CDR3 has 15 residues. Trimming removed 1 base from V and 6 bases from J; junction bases left unmatched: 7. Germline V gene sequence: CDR1 MNHEY, CDR2 SMNVEV (reference sequence). CDR3 protein: CASSLLAGGVDGYTF. The DNA for the CDR3 is TGTGCCAGCAGTTTATTGGCAGGGGGCGTCGATGGCTACACCTTC.

The genes are TRBV11-2 and TRBJ2-1; 10 nucleotides match TRBD2. This CDR3 is 18 amino acids long. The junction had 18 bases not matched to a gene; V was cut back by 5 bases and J by 8 bases. From germline, CDR1 is SGHAT and CDR2 FQNNGV. In DNA form, the CDR3 reads TGTGCCAGCAGCCGAGGCCTAGCGGGAGCTGAATTTAAACATGAGCAGTTCTTC. It codes for CASSRGLAGAEFKHEQFF.

This chain connects TRBV2 to TRBJ2-3; D gene unclear. Germline V gene lookup returns CDR1 SNHLY and CDR2 FYNNEI. Trimming pared 4 bases from V and 6 bases from J, leaving 17 bases between. The CDR3 is 15 amino acids. Here the CDR3 DNA reads TGTGCCAGCAGTGTCGAGGCCTTGTTGGGGGATACGCAGTATTTT. This encodes CASSVEALLGDTQYF.

V is TRBV30 and J is TRBJ2-1; 11 nucleotides align to TRBD2. V lost 0 bases, J lost 8 bases, and 0 bases stayed unmatched. Germline CDR1 reads GTSNPN; CDR2 reads SVGIG (reference sequence). The CDR3 contains 13 residues. CDR3 sequence (DNA): TGTGCCTGGAGTGTACTAGCGGGGGATGAGCAGTTCTTC. Translated, it gives CAWSVLAGDEQFF.

This clone occurred once. Other nucleotide sequences in the sample specify the same CDR3. The chain carries TRBV7-9 and TRBJ2-7; D ambiguous. V lost 3 bases to trimming and J lost 7 bases, with 10 bases between them. Germline CDR1 reads SEHNR; CDR2 reads FQNEAQ (reference sequence). The CDR3 runs to 12 residues. The CDR3 sequence is CASSFGEGEQYF. The CDR3, as DNA: TGTGCCAGCAGCTTTGGGGAAGGAGAGCAGTACTTC.